The 32 T cell receptor beta chains given below trace back to one sample, sequenced in a study of cytomegalovirus exposure and HLA in healthy donors (dated by TCRdb to about 2017). Libraries were prepared through the immunoSEQ multiplex PCR assay. A mixture of 60 forward primers for TCR Vbeta segments and 13 reverse primers for TCR Jbeta segments was used in the multiplex PCR. Sourced from immuneACCESS, this table was stored by TCRdb with only in-frame sequences that have V and J called. A share of the clones is absent; for the studies checked, an unresolved V gene accounts for under half, and the remainder has no known explanation. The sample data list around 130,000 clones, and roughly 79% of these were observed just once. The biggest ten clones account for around 2% of the sample. Sequenced: PBMCs. These receptors were taken from a woman aged 40 to 50 in good health and CMV-seronegative.

The chain recombines TRBV28 with TRBJ2-1; 8 positions agree with TRBD2. The CDR3 has 14 residues. Germline CDR1 and CDR2: MDHEN and SYDVKM. The V and J ends lost 3 bases and 8 bases, in that order; junction bases with no gene match: 6. CDR3 amino acids: CASSLWTSSHEQFF. CDR3 sequence (DNA): TGTGCCAGCAGTTTGTGGACTAGCTCCCATGAGCAGTTCTTC.

The chain employs TRBV20-1 and TRBJ2-1; D unclear. V dropped 1 base and J dropped 8 bases, with 6 bases sitting between them. CDR3 size: 11 residues. The germline V gene has CDR1 DFQATT and CDR2 SNEGSKA (reference sequence). CDR3 region: CSARVLYEQFF. DNA for the CDR3: TGCAGTGCTAGAGTCCTTTATGAGCAGTTCTTC.

This chain uses TRBV7-2 with TRBJ1-2; D not certain. V was cut by 3 bases and J by 8 bases, with 16 bases left in between. CDR1 SGHTA and CDR2 FQGNSA come from the germline V gene. The CDR3 contains 14 residues. Here the CDR3 DNA reads TGTGCCAGCAGCTTGAGGATTCCCTTAAGCGGCTACACCTTC. It specifies CASSLRIPLSGYTF. The whole variable domain, remainder taken from reference TRBV7-2 and TRBJ1-2, is GAGVSQSPSNKVTEKGKDVELRCDPISGHTALYWYRQSLGQGLEFLIYFQGNSAPDKSGLPSDRFSAERTGGSVSTLTIQRTQQEDSAVYLCASSLRIPLSGYTFGSGTRLTVV.

The V and J genes are TRBV28 and TRBJ2-7; 7 bases line up with TRBD1. Germline V gene data show CDR1 as MDHEN and CDR2 as SYDVKM. The V gene end was trimmed by 7 bases and the J gene end by 9 bases; junction bases not matched to a gene: 15. There are 14 residues in the CDR3. CDR3: CASTSRGPGQLQYF. In nucleotides, the CDR3 is TGTGCCAGCACCTCAAGGGGGCCAGGGCAGTTGCAGTACTTC.

This clone has more than one count but fewer than ten. The rearrangement uses TRBV6-5 and TRBJ2-3, with D perhaps TRBD2 (5 bases). The CDR3 is 13 amino acids. Germline values: CDR1 MNHEY, CDR2 SVGAGI. With 8 bases removed from V and 2 bases from J, the gap between germline ends came to 11 bases. The CDR3 here is CASSRENTDTQYF. For the CDR3, the DNA is TGTGCCAGCTCGAGGGAAAACACAGATACGCAGTATTTT.

The chain links TRBV13 to TRBJ1-2; D is unclear. CDR1 is PRHDT, CDR2 FYEKMQ, per germline (reference sequence). The CDR3 loop spans 15 amino acids. Between the trimmed V and J ends, which lost 2 bases and 0 bases, there was a span of 10 bases. The CDR3 spells CASSLSGLSNYGYTF. The CDR3 region has the DNA TGTGCCAGCAGCTTATCAGGACTATCTAACTATGGCTACACCTTC.

This clone was counted between two and nine times. J is TRBJ2-5 and V is TRBV27, with 9 bases that match TRBD1. V trimming: 1 base; J trimming: 5 bases; junction bases outside the gene matches: 5. The CDR3 covers 15 residues. CDR1 and CDR2 from the germline V gene are MNHEY and SMNVEV (reference sequence). CDR3 nucleotide sequence: TGTGCCAGCAGTTTATACAGGGGGCACGATGAGACCCAGTACTTC. Residues: CASSLYRGHDETQYF.

This clone was recorded a few times. The chain is built from TRBV18 and TRBJ2-5; D may be TRBD2 (5 bases). Trimming took 7 bases from V and 4 from J, leaving 13 bases between them. The CDR3 sequence is 13 residues long. CDR1 and CDR2 from the germline V gene are KGHSH and LQKENI. The CDR3 nucleotides read TGTGCCAGCTTCAGAGGGTCGGGAGAGACCCAGTACTTC. Residues: CASFRGSGETQYF.

This chain connects TRBV30 to TRBJ1-6, with TRBD1 as a possible D gene (5 bases). CDR3 length equals 14 residues. V was shortened by 8 bases and J by 10 bases, with 21 bases between the two germline ends. Germline CDR1 reads GTSNPN; CDR2 reads SVGIG (reference sequence). CDR3 in DNA: TGTGCCGTATCTTCCGGGACTCTTGACTCACCCCTCCACTTT. Amino acids: CAVSSGTLDSPLHF.

A word on this clone: A read error may account for a junction end that differs from germline. The chain is built from TRBV19 and TRBJ2-6; possibly TRBD1 for D (6 bases). Germline-derived CDR1 and CDR2 are LNHDA and SQIVND (reference sequence). This CDR3 contains 16 residues. CDR3 loop: CASSRDTFSGANGLTF. For the CDR3, the DNA is TGTGCCAGTAGCCGGGACACCTTCTCTGGGGCCAACGGCCTGACTTTC.

The chain employs TRBV2 and TRBJ2-2; unclear D gene. This CDR3 spans 14 amino acids. Germline loops: CDR1 SNHLY, CDR2 FYNNEI. Trimming left V 0 bases short and J 6 bases short, with 8 bases between. CDR3 DNA sequence: TGTGCCAGCAGTGAAGCGTACAGAGCCGGGGAGCTGTTTTTT. As protein: CASSEAYRAGELFF.

The CDR3 bases are TGTGCCAGCTCAAGGCTAGCGACCAACACCGGGGAGCTGTTTTTT. It specifies CASSRLATNTGELFF. The gene calls are TRBV18 and TRBJ2-2; maybe TRBD2 (6 bases). Germline CDR1 is KGHSH and CDR2 is LQKENI. The CDR3 contains 15 residues. V was shortened by 5 bases and J by 2 bases, with 12 bases between the two germline ends. Drawing the rest from reference TRBV18 and TRBJ2-2, the complete variable domain is NAGVMQNPRHLVRRRGQEARLRCSPMKGHSHVYWYRQLPEEGLKFMVYLQKENIIDESGMPKERFSAEFPKEGPSILRIQQVVRGDSAAYFCASSRLATNTGELFFGEGSRLTVL.

This clone appeared a few times. The chain employs TRBV11-2 and TRBJ2-1; 12 bases match TRBD2. This CDR3 is built from 16 residues. V lost 5 bases to trimming and J lost 8 bases; unmatched junction nucleotides: 10. Germline CDR1 is SGHAT and CDR2 is FQNNGV. This CDR3 reads CASSLAGGIQEDEQFF. The CDR3 nucleotides are TGTGCCAGCAGCCTAGCGGGGGGGATACAGGAGGATGAGCAGTTCTTC.

On this clone: The junction and the germline gene differ at one end; a read error may be behind it. This chain links TRBV5-1 with TRBJ2-6; D might be TRBD1 (5 bases). Germline V gene data show CDR1 as SGHRS and CDR2 as YFSETQ. This CDR3 spans 13 amino acids. The CDR3 loop is CASSLSGANGLTF. CDR3 coding DNA: TGCGCCAGCAGCTTGTCTGGGGCCAACGGCCTGACTTTC.

This clone is a singleton in its sample. This chain's CDR3 is CASHRDTGELFF. The CDR3 bases are TGCGCCAGCCACAGGGACACCGGGGAGCTGTTTTTT. The rearrangement uses TRBV5-1 and TRBJ2-2; maybe TRBD1 (6 bases). CDR1 and CDR2 (germline): SGHRS, YFSETQ. The V end was cut by 7 bases, the J end by 3 bases, with 7 bases between. CDR3 length: 12 amino acids.

This clone has only a few counts. This CDR3 is CASSLPDRFNQPQHF. In nucleotides, the CDR3 is TGTGCCAGCAGTTTACCCGACAGGTTCAATCAGCCCCAGCATTTT. The V gene is TRBV28, the J gene TRBJ1-5; a possible D gene is TRBD1 (6 bases). The CDR3 length is 15 residues. Germline CDR1 reads MDHEN; CDR2 reads SYDVKM. V dropped 2 bases and J dropped 3 bases, with 11 bases sitting between them.

The gene calls are TRBV2 and TRBJ2-7, with D possibly TRBD2 on 5 matching bases. V was shortened by 6 bases and J by 9 bases, with 15 bases between the two germline ends. The germline gives CDR1 SNHLY, CDR2 FYNNEI. This CDR3 contains 12 residues. The CDR3 coding sequence is TGTGCCAGCAGCGTGGACTTCTCTAGGCAGTACTTC. Protein: CASSVDFSRQYF.

The chain employs TRBV19 and TRBJ1-1, with D perhaps TRBD1 (6 bases). Germline loops: CDR1 LNHDA, CDR2 SQIVND (reference sequence). Trimming cost V 5 bases and J 0 bases, with 10 bases left between them. This CDR3 spans 14 amino acids. The DNA for the CDR3 is TGTGCCAGTAGTCAGGGGTTTGTGAACACTGAAGCTTTCTTT. Its translation: CASSQGFVNTEAFF.

This chain links TRBV28 with TRBJ2-1, with D perhaps matching TRBD2 (6 bases). Looked up from germline, CDR1 is MDHEN and CDR2 is SYDVKM. The CDR3 is made up of 17 amino acids. V was pared by 2 bases and J by 6 bases, with 20 bases between. The CDR3 DNA follows: TGTGCCAGCAGTTTACCCCAAGGTACACTAGCTGGCAATGAGCAGTTCTTC. It is translated as CASSLPQGTLAGNEQFF.

The chain joins TRBV9 to TRBJ2-7, with 12 bases lining up with TRBD2. The V gene end was trimmed by 3 bases and the J gene end by 6 bases; junction bases not matched to a gene: 4. From germline, CDR1 is SGDLS and CDR2 YYNGEE. The CDR3 length is 14 residues. The CDR3 loop reads CASSGGTSGLEQYF. CDR3 nucleotides: TGTGCCAGCAGCGGCGGGACTAGCGGGCTCGAGCAGTACTTC. Drawing the rest from reference TRBV9 and TRBJ2-7, the complete variable domain is DSGVTQTPKHLITATGQRVTLRCSPRSGDLSVYWYQQSLDQGLQFLIQYYNGEERAKGNILERFSAQQFPDLHSELNLSSLELGDSALYFCASSGGTSGLEQYFGPGTRLTVT.

In its sample, this clone was seen once. Other DNA sequences within the sample encode an identical CDR3. V is TRBV5-1 and J is TRBJ2-2; TRBD1 is a possible D gene (5 bases). CDR1 is SGHRS and CDR2 is YFSETQ in the germline V gene. CDR3 length: 15 residues. V dropped 0 bases and J dropped 1 base, with 7 bases sitting between them. This CDR3 reads CASSLGQGNTGELFF. DNA of the CDR3: TGCGCCAGCAGCTTGGGTCAGGGGAACACCGGGGAGCTGTTTTTT.

Note on this clone: The sample contains more than one DNA sequence encoding this CDR3. The chain carries TRBV11-2 and TRBJ2-5; 8 positions agree with TRBD2. The CDR3 has 15 residues. V was pared by 5 bases and J by 1 base, with 6 bases of the junction left unmatched. CDR1 and CDR2 (germline): SGHAT, FQNNGV. The CDR3 sequence is CASSPRAGAQETQYF. The CDR3, as DNA: TGTGCCAGCAGCCCAAGAGCGGGAGCCCAAGAGACCCAGTACTTC. The full variable domain, in which reference TRBV11-2 and TRBJ2-5 provide the parts outside the CDR3, is EAGVAQSPRYKIIEKRQSVAFWCNPISGHATLYWYQQILGQGPKLLIQFQNNGVVDDSQLPKDRFSAERLKGVDSTLKIQPAKLEDSAVYLCASSPRAGAQETQYFGPGTRLLVL.

The chain links TRBV7-3 to TRBJ2-2; D unclear. V was shortened by 4 bases and J by 1 base, with 7 bases between the two germline ends. The CDR3 loop spans 14 amino acids. Per the germline V gene, CDR1 is SGHTA and CDR2 is FQGTGA. The CDR3 DNA reads as TGTGCCAGCAGCTCCAAGCGGAACACCGGGGAGCTGTTTTTT. It is translated as CASSSKRNTGELFF.

V is TRBV19 and J is TRBJ2-5, with D hard to call. V was cut by 6 bases and J by 3 bases, with 14 bases left in between. Per the germline V gene, CDR1 is LNHDA and CDR2 is SQIVND (reference sequence). This CDR3 is built from 14 residues. The CDR3 protein is CASRSTLAEETQYF. The CDR3 bases are TGTGCCAGTAGGAGCACCCTGGCGGAAGAGACCCAGTACTTC.

This rearrangement joins TRBV5-6 to TRBJ2-2; 9 nucleotides agree with TRBD2. The length of the CDR3 is 16 residues. Germline assignment: CDR1 SGHDT and CDR2 YYEEEE. Trimming cost V 5 bases and J 7 bases; bases outside gene matches: 12. Here the CDR3 DNA reads TGTGCCAGCAGTTCCTGGGTAGCGGGGGAGGTCGGGGAGCTGTTTTTT. Protein product: CASSSWVAGEVGELFF.

The chain uses TRBV7-2 and TRBJ2-3, with TRBD2 matching 9 bases. Trimming cost V 0 bases and J 6 bases; bases outside gene matches: 1. This CDR3 region has 14 residues. Germline lookup yields CDR1 SGHTA and CDR2 FQGNSA. The CDR3 sequence: CASSLAGLADTQYF. Written as DNA, the CDR3 is TGTGCCAGCAGCTTAGCGGGACTAGCTGATACGCAGTATTTT. Filled out from reference TRBV7-2 and TRBJ2-3, the complete variable domain reads GAGVSQSPSNKVTEKGKDVELRCDPISGHTALYWYRQSLGQGLEFLIYFQGNSAPDKSGLPSDRFSAERTGGSVSTLTIQRTQQEDSAVYLCASSLAGLADTQYFGPGTRLTVL.

CDR3 sequence: CASSIRGPGANVLTF. Written as DNA, the CDR3 is TGTGCCAGCAGCATCAGGGGGCCTGGGGCCAACGTCCTGACTTTC. The chain has TRBV5-6 and TRBJ2-6; 8 nucleotides align to TRBD1. Germline V gene lookup returns CDR1 SGHDT and CDR2 YYEEEE. With 4 bases clipped from V and 2 bases from J, the junction kept 2 bases outside the gene matches. This CDR3 contains 15 residues.

V and J are TRBV30 and TRBJ2-1; 12 nucleotides align to TRBD1. V dropped 8 bases and J dropped 6; count of bases not matched to a gene: 2. Germline V gives CDR1 GTSNPN, CDR2 SVGIG (reference sequence). This CDR3 spans 12 amino acids. CDR3 sequence (DNA): TGTGCCCGGGACAGGGGGCCCAATGAGCAGTTCTTC. Translated: CARDRGPNEQFF.

The chain uses TRBV7-9 and TRBJ2-1; 7 bases are shared with TRBD2. This CDR3 is 15 amino acids long. With 1 base clipped from V and 7 bases from J, the junction kept 7 bases outside the gene matches. CDR1 is SEHNR and CDR2 is FQNEAQ in the germline V gene (reference sequence). The CDR3 loop is CASSLGWGGENEQFF. The CDR3 coding sequence is TGTGCCAGCAGCTTAGGCTGGGGGGGGGAGAATGAGCAGTTCTTC.

This chain connects TRBV7-3 to TRBJ2-1, with 7 nucleotides matching TRBD1. This CDR3 is built from 14 residues. Trimming at V came to 8 bases and at J to 5 bases, leaving 9 bases not matched to a gene. Germline CDR1 reads SGHTA; CDR2 reads FQGTGA. The CDR3 sequence: CASSLTGWDNEQFF. The CDR3 bases are TGTGCCAGCTCCTTGACAGGGTGGGACAATGAGCAGTTCTTC. Full variable domain (missing parts from reference TRBV7-3 and TRBJ2-1): GAGVSQTPSNKVTEKGKYVELRCDPISGHTALYWYRQSLGQGPEFLIYFQGTGAADDSGLPNDRFFAVRPEGSVSTLKIQRTERGDSAVYLCASSLTGWDNEQFFGPGTRLTVL.

The chain has TRBV7-8 and TRBJ1-2, with TRBD1 matching over 7 bases. The length of the CDR3 is 14 residues. With 0 bases clipped from V and 3 bases from J, the junction kept 1 base outside the gene matches. The germline CDR1 and CDR2 sequences are SGHVS and FQNEAQ. CDR3 in DNA: TGTGCCAGCAGCTTAGCAGGACAGGACTATGGCTACACCTTC. Residues: CASSLAGQDYGYTF.

The chain recombines TRBV5-4 with TRBJ2-7, with D possibly TRBD1 on 5 matching bases. Trimming shortened V by 4 bases and J by 0 bases, and 17 bases separated the two germline ends. The CDR3 is made up of 16 amino acids. The germline gives CDR1 SGHNT, CDR2 YYREEE (reference sequence). CDR3 nucleotides: TGTGCCAGCAGCCACGACCAGACAGCCCTCTCCTACGAGCAGTACTTC. Its translation is CASSHDQTALSYEQYF. The complete variable domain, with remaining parts taken from reference TRBV5-4 and TRBJ2-7, reads ETGVTQSPTHLIKTRGQQVTLRCSSQSGHNTVSWYQQALGQGPQFIFQYYREEENGRGNFPPRFSGLQFPNYSSELNVNALELDDSALYLCASSHDQTALSYEQYFGPGTRLTVT.